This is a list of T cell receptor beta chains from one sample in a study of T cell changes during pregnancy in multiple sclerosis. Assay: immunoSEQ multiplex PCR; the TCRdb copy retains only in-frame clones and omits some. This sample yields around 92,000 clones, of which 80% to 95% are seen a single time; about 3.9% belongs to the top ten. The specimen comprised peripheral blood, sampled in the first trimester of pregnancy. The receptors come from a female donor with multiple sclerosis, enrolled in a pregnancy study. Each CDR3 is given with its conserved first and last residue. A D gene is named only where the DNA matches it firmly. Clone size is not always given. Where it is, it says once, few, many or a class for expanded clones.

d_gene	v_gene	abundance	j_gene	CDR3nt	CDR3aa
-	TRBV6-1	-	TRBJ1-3	TGTGCCAGCCAGGGACTCGTCTCTGGAAACACCATATATTTT	CASQGLVSGNTIYF
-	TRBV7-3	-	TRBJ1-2	TGTGCCAGCAGCCAGACAGGAGGAGGCTATGGCTACACCTTC	CASSQTGGGYGYTF
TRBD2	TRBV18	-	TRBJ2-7	TGTGCCAGCTCATCGGGAGGCCACGAGCAGTACTTC	CASSSGGHEQYF
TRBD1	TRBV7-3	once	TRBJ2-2	TGTGCCAGCAGCTCGGGACAGGGGGCCGGGGAGCTGTTTTTT	CASSSGQGAGELFF
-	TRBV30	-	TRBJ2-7	TGTGCCTCGATGACAGGTTCGTCCTACGAGCAGTACTTC	CASMTGSSYEQYF
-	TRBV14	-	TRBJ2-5	TGTGCCAGCAGCCAAGTCCCACTAGACTCGGAGACCCAGTACTTC	CASSQVPLDSETQYF
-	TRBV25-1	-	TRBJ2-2	TGTGCCACACTACTTAACACCGGGGAGCTGTTTTTT	CATLLNTGELFF
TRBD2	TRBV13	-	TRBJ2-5	TGTGCCAGCAGCCAACTAGCGGGGGAGACCCAGTACTTC	CASSQLAGETQYF
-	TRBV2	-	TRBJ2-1	TGTGCCAGCAACCCGACAGCTTACAATGAGCAGTTCTTC	CASNPTAYNEQFF
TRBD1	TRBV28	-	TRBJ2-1	TGTGCCAGCAGACCCACAGGGGTCTACTACAATGAGCAGTTCTTC	CASRPTGVYYNEQFF
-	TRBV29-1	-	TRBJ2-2	TGCAGCGTTGACGACAGAACCGGGGAGCTGTTTTTT	CSVDDRTGELFF
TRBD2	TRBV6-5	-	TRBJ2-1	TGTGCCAGCAGTCGGGGACTAGCGGGGGATAATGAGCAGTTCTTC	CASSRGLAGDNEQFF
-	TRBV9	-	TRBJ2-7	TGTGCCAGCAGCGTAGGAGGGACATCCTCCGAGCAGTACTTC	CASSVGGTSSEQYF
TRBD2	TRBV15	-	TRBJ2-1	TGTGCCACCAGCGGGGGCGGAATATTAGCGGGGGGAAGCAATGAGCAGTTCTTC	CATSGGGILAGGSNEQFF
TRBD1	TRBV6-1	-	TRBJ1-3	TGTGCCAGCAGTGAAGCCCCGGGACAGGGGCACTCCTCTGGAAACACCATATATTTT	CASSEAPGQGHSSGNTIYF
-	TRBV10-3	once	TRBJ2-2	TGTGCCATCAGTGAGTCGATGAGGGACACCGGGGAGCTGTTTTTT	CAISESMRDTGELFF
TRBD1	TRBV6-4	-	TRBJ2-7	TGTGCCAGCAGTCCCCCAAGGGACAGAAAGAACTCCTACGAGCAGTACTTC	CASSPPRDRKNSYEQYF
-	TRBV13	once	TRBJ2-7	TGTGCCAGCAGCCGGGACACATCCTACGAGCAGTACTTC	CASSRDTSYEQYF
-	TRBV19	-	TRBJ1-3	TGTGCCAGTAGCTTGTCCTCTGGAAACACCATATATTTT	CASSLSSGNTIYF
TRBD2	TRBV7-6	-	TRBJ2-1	TGTGCCAGCAGTTCCCCGGGACTAGCGGGGGGGAGGAATGAGCAGTTCTTC	CASSSPGLAGGRNEQFF
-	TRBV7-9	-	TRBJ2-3	TGTGCCAGCAGCCCCTATAACACAGATACGCAGTATTTT	CASSPYNTDTQYF
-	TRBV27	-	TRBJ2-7	TGTGCCACCAGAAGGATCCCGGGTCCTTTCCTCTTC	CATRRIPGPFLF
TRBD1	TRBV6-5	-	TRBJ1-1	TGTGCCAGCAGTTACGACAGGGACACTGAAGCTTTCTTT	CASSYDRDTEAFF
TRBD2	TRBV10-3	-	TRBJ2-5	TGTGCCATCCGCCGGGAGGACCAGGAGACCCAGTACTTC	CAIRREDQETQYF
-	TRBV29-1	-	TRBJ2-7	TGCAGCGTTCTCGGGGAGGTCGAGCAGTACTTC	CSVLGEVEQYF
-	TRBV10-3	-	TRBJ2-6	TGTGCCTTCCGGGACACTTACTCTGGGGCCAACGTCCTGACTTTC	CAFRDTYSGANVLTF
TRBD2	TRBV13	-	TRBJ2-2	TGTGCCAGCAGCTTTAAAGGTTGGCGGGGGGGCCACACCGGGGAGCTGTTTTTT	CASSFKGWRGGHTGELFF
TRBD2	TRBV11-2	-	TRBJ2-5	TGTGCCAGCAAAGGCTGGAGTGGGGGGGTTCAAGAGACCCAGTACTTC	CASKGWSGGVQETQYF
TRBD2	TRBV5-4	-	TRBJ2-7	TGTGCCAGCAGCAACCGACTAGCTGATGCGGGGGAGCAGTACTTC	CASSNRLADAGEQYF
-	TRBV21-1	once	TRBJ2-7	TGTGCCAGCAGCAAATTAAGGACACTGCACGAGCAGTACTTC	CASSKLRTLHEQYF
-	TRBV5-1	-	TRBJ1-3	TGCGCCAGCAGCTTGGTGGGCAGGGGAAACACCATATATTTT	CASSLVGRGNTIYF
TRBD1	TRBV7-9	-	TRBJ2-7	TGTGCCAGCAGCTCTCCGGGACAGGGGGACTACGAGCAGTACTTC	CASSSPGQGDYEQYF
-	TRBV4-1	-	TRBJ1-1	TGCGCCAGCAGCCAAGAGTCGGGAGAAAGAGCTTTCTTT	CASSQESGERAFF
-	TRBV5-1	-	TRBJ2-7	TGCGCCAGCAGCTCGCACCGGGAGCAGTACTTC	CASSSHREQYF
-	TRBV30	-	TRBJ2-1	TGTGCCTGGAGTGTCGGGGGACCCAATGAGCAGTTCTTC	CAWSVGGPNEQFF
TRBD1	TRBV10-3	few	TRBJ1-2	TGTGCAGCTTTCAGTGGACAGGGGGCGCGTGGCTACACCTTC	CAAFSGQGARGYTF
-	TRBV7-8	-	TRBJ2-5	TGTGCCAGCAGCTTAGCGGACTTCCGCGAGACCCAGTACTTC	CASSLADFRETQYF
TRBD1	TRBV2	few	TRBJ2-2	TGTGCCAGCCTGGGACAGCGGAACACCGGGGAGCTGTTTTTT	CASLGQRNTGELFF
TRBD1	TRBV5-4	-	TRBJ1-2	TGTGCCAGCAGCGACGGTCGGGACAGACAAACCTATGGCTACACCTTC	CASSDGRDRQTYGYTF
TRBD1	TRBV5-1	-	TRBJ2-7	TGCGCCAGCAGCTCCCTGGGGCAGGGGGCGACCTACGAGCAGTACTTC	CASSSLGQGATYEQYF
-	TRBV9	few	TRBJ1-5	TGTGCCAGCAGCCCTGGCCAGGGAAGCAATCAGCCCCAGCATTTT	CASSPGQGSNQPQHF
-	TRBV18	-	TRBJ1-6	TGTGCCAGCTCATTCTCGGGACAAAATAATTCACCCCTCCACTTT	CASSFSGQNNSPLHF
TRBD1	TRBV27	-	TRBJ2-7	TGTGCCAGCAAGGGACAGGGGGCTCAAAGCTCCTACGAGCAGTACTTC	CASKGQGAQSSYEQYF
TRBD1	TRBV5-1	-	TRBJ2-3	TGCGCCAGCAGCTTGGGACAGGGTAGAGATACGCAGTATTTT	CASSLGQGRDTQYF
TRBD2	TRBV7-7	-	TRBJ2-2	TGTGCTAGCAGCGCAGCGGGAGGGTCCGGGGAGCTGTTTTTT	CASSAAGGSGELFF
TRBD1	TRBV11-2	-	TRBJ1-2	TGTGCCAGCAGCCCCGGACAGGGGTTCTATGGCTACACCTTC	CASSPGQGFYGYTF
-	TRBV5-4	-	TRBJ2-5	TGTGCCAGCAGCTCTCCCCCAGGGCAGGGGCAAGAGACCCAGTACTTC	CASSSPPGQGQETQYF